The present T cell receptor beta chain was sequenced within a study of cytomegalovirus exposure and HLA in healthy donors. Study findings and constraints: Specificity of a few CMV-associated chains for CMV antigens was verified in vitro. Most TCR sequences were uncommon, yet certain public TCRs appeared in many donors. Cytomegalovirus association was listed for approximately 160 TCR beta chains.

This CDR3 is built from 13 residues. The germline V gene encodes CDR1 SEHNR and CDR2 FQNEAQ (reference sequence). Between the trimmed V and J ends, which lost 3 bases and 5 bases, there was a span of 10 bases. With respect to this clone: Its antigen is undetermined.

Researchers ran the PCR with 60 Vbeta and 13 Jbeta primers. Measured with immunoSEQ multiplex PCR; TCRdb has only the in-frame clones, and not every one. This sample carries over 75,000 clones, approximately 72% of them seen once, and the ten largest clones take roughly 7%. This sequence originates from a man aged 35-49 years in good health and CMV-seropositive. The material sequenced was PBMCs. The chain employs TRBV7-9 and TRBJ2-5, with D possibly being TRBD2 (5 bases). The CDR3 spells CASSFRGRETQYF. CDR3 nucleotides: TGTGCCAGCAGCTTCCGGGGTAGGGAGACCCAGTACTTC.